The present TCR beta chain was sequenced within a study of low-dose radiotherapy and immunotherapy resistance in tumors. Across the study: Members of Cohort 1 were treated with 0.5 Gy per fraction every 2 weeks. The prescribed total PTV dose was 6.5 Gy. Each patient was administered nivolumab intravenously at 240 mg, which was a flat dose, every two weeks, along with intravenous ipilimumab at 1 mg/kg every six weeks.

TRAV and TRBV primers primed cDNA for both TCRalpha and TCRbeta. It was with a constant-region primer and a V-primer adapter that TCRs were amplified over roughly 19 PCR cycles. TCRdb reanalysed the reads using MiXCR and keeps one entry per CDR3 protein. The sample comprises roughly 17,000 distinct CDR3 sequences, roughly 70% of which are singletons, and approximately 5% rests with the top ten. Donors were dosed with nivolumab and ipilimumab; they also received aspirin, low-dose cyclophosphamide and low-dose radiotherapy. Advanced solid tumors lacking tumor-infiltrating lymphocytes were present in eligible patients. The CDR3 covers 12 residues. In germline, CDR1 is SQVTM, CDR2 ANQGSEA. The ends lost 4 bases at V and 4 bases at J; junction bases unmatched: 2.

The chain is built from TRBV29-1 and TRBJ1-1; the match to TRBD1 covers 8 bases. This receptor was obtained from a human donor with advanced metastatic prostate, ovarian, gallbladder or colorectal cancer (not recorded which). This table probably holds off-target reads from a library built for another chain. This CDR3 reads CSVGQGSTEAFF. The CDR3 DNA follows: TGCAGCGTTGGACAGGGGAGCACTGAAGCTTTCTTT.